The entry that follows covers one TCR beta chain sequence. Profiled with immunoSEQ multiplex PCR; TCRdb holds only in-frame clones, not every one. This sample yields tens of thousands of clones, of which more than 85% are seen a single time; roughly 0.24% belongs to the top ten. The data derive from a study of technical replicates of blood from a few donors. The CDR3 is 17 amino acids. The V gene's germline CDR1 is SGHTA and CDR2 FQGNSA. The V and J ends lost 1 base and 5 bases, in that order; junction bases with no gene match: 7. Sequenced sample: T cells isolated from PBMCs. The chain couples TRBV7-2 to TRBJ2-3; TRBD2 aligns across 12 bases. The TCR originated in a human donor in good health. Here the CDR3 reads CASSLVRLAGVGDTQYF. The CDR3 DNA is TGTGCCAGCAGCTTAGTGCGACTAGCGGGGGTTGGAGATACGCAGTATTTT.